The text below deals with one T cell receptor beta chain. As yet, its antigen is unknown. In all sorted populations, purity surpassed 95%. All of the isolated RNA was reverse transcribed, so expressed TCRB transcripts were sequenced. This table comes from immunoSEQ multiplex PCR, and its TCRdb copy is limited to in-frame clones, with some not included. The sample carries about 340,000 clones, roughly 13% recorded once. The sample comes from a study of beta chain features in type 1 diabetes. The overall study: The examined sorted cells totaled approximately 110 million across samples.

Study-wide points: The study found moderately but significantly shorter TCRB CDR3s in all four CD4+ subsets of Type 1 diabetes patients. Cells with high TCR expression could be over-represented when cDNA is sequenced.

This CDR3 is 14 amino acids long. Trimming at V came to 7 bases and at J to 0 bases, leaving 3 bases not matched to a gene. Germline V gene sequence: CDR1 MNHNS, CDR2 SASEGT. The J gene is TRBJ2-1, the V gene TRBV6-1; 7 bases map to TRBD2. The TCR comes from a woman younger than 30 with type 1 diabetes. Sequenced input: naive CD4+ T cells from blood. CDR3 sequence reads: CASTGGSSYNEQFF. The CDR3 nucleotides are TGTGCCAGCACCGGGGGGAGCTCCTACAATGAGCAGTTCTTC.